This TCR beta chain is from a study of T cells in localized non-small cell lung cancer. Study outcomes and limitations: Researchers found a median approximately 60 of the top 100 tumor clones in adjacent lung.

This CDR3 is built from 15 residues. Germline V lookup: CDR1 LNHDA, CDR2 SQIVND (reference sequence). The V segment lost 6 bases and the J segment 4 bases; nucleotides outside the gene matches: 8. Sequencing used immunoSEQ multiplex PCR; TCRdb keeps in-frame clones, though not all of them. The data contain 20,000 to 25,000 clones, 90% to 95% of them singletons. Points on this clone: Its antigen is unknown.

The clonotype originates from a woman aged 35 to 75 with stage I lung adenocarcinoma. V and J are TRBV19 and TRBJ2-1; 8 nucleotides line up with TRBD1. The sample consisted of peripheral blood, taken before any cancer treatment. The DNA for the CDR3 is TGTGCCAGTAGGGAGAAGGACAGGGCTTACAATGAGCAGTTCTTC. Its protein is CASREKDRAYNEQFF.